This T cell receptor (beta chain) was recorded in a study of blood T cell repertoires in COVID-19. Background on the study: T cells, B-cell-depleted T cells, or PBMCs supplied cDNA or gDNA.

The length of the CDR3 is 14 residues. CDR1 is SGHAT, CDR2 FQDESV, per germline (reference sequence). Trimming left V 3 bases short and J 5 bases short, with 12 bases between. Measured with immunoSEQ multiplex PCR; TCRdb has only the in-frame clones, and not every one. Of 350,000 to 400,000 clones detected, roughly nine tenths appear once; the ten largest clones hold about 3%. The chain has TRBV11-1 and TRBJ2-3; D unresolved. The specimen sequenced was PBMCs or T cells enriched from blood (not recorded which). The receptor was derived from a woman younger than 45 who had recovered from COVID-19. The DNA for the CDR3 is TGTGCCAGCAGCTTCAGTCCTAGTGGAGATACGCAGTATTTT. Translating gives CASSFSPSGDTQYF.